Listed below are T cell receptor beta chains from one sample, sequenced in a study of CD8+ T cells in alopecia areata. Sequencing was performed with immunoSEQ multiplex PCR; in TCRdb, only in-frame clones are kept and a portion is missing. The table lists 150,000 to 200,000 clones, approximately 60% of them singletons. The sample was CD4+ T cells sorted from blood, taken at week 24, from a patient treated with tofacitinib. The source of these receptors is a human donor with alopecia areata. The CDR3 runs from the conserved cysteine through the conserved F or W. A D gene is named only where the DNA matches it firmly. Clone size is stated in some rows and not others, as once, few, many or a class when expanded.

v_gene	abundance	j_gene	d_gene	CDR3aa	CDR3nt
TRBV29-1	NA	TRBJ1-1	NA	CSVYLPRLNTEAFF	TGCAGCGTGTACCTCCCGCGGTTGAACACTGAAGCTTTCTTT
TRBV30	NA	TRBJ2-7	TRBD2	CAWTPGTIFYEQYF	TGTGCCTGGACCCCCGGGACTATCTTCTACGAGCAGTACTTC
TRBV29-1	NA	TRBJ1-5	NA	CSVVLGGSNQPQHF	TGCAGCGTTGTGTTAGGGGGGAGCAATCAGCCCCAGCATTTT
TRBV30	NA	TRBJ1-4	TRBD1	CAWSPGTGVEKLFF	TGTGCCTGGAGTCCAGGGACAGGGGTGGAAAAACTGTTTTTT
TRBV29-1	NA	TRBJ2-3	NA	CSVGQTVSTDTQYF	TGCAGCGTTGGCCAGACAGTGAGCACAGATACGCAGTATTTT
TRBV19	NA	TRBJ2-6	NA	CASSITTAGANVLTF	TGTGCCAGTAGTATAACGACAGCTGGGGCCAACGTCCTGACTTTC
TRBV4-1	NA	TRBJ2-5	TRBD1	CASSPNPGQGKETQYF	TGCGCCAGCAGCCCGAATCCGGGACAGGGAAAAGAGACCCAGTACTTC
TRBV15	NA	TRBJ1-2	NA	CATSRGSAGYGYTF	TGTGCCACCAGCAGAGGTTCCGCAGGGTATGGCTACACCTTC
TRBV7-9	NA	TRBJ1-2	NA	CASTQGGSRNYGYTF	TGTGCCAGCACACAAGGGGGAAGCCGTAACTATGGCTACACCTTC
TRBV29-1	NA	TRBJ2-2	TRBD1	CSADRGNTGELFF	TGCAGCGCGGACAGGGGGAACACCGGGGAGCTGTTTTTT
TRBV30	NA	TRBJ2-3	TRBD2	CAWSAHSGGTTDTQYF	TGTGCCTGGAGTGCCCATAGCGGGGGGACCACAGATACGCAGTATTTT
TRBV30	NA	TRBJ1-1	TRBD1	CAWSEPQGGGAFF	TGTGCCTGGAGCGAACCACAGGGGGGGGGAGCTTTCTTT
TRBV27	NA	TRBJ2-1	NA	CASSWGQGSYNEQFF	TGTGCCAGCAGTTGGGGTCAGGGTTCGTACAATGAGCAGTTCTTC
TRBV7-9	NA	TRBJ2-5	NA	CASSFSRETQYF	TGTGCCAGCAGCTTTTCAAGGGAGACCCAGTACTTC
TRBV7-7	few	TRBJ2-2	TRBD1	CASSLTGGFTGELFF	TGTGCTAGCAGCTTGACAGGGGGCTTCACCGGGGAGCTGTTTTTT
TRBV6-5	few	TRBJ1-2	NA	CASSLRRTEDYGYTF	TGTGCCAGCAGCCTGCGGCGGACAGAGGACTATGGCTACACCTTC
TRBV6-5	NA	TRBJ2-3	NA	CASSYAGISTDTQYF	TGTGCCAGCAGTTACGCAGGGATAAGCACAGATACGCAGTATTTT
TRBV5-1	NA	TRBJ2-7	NA	CASSLNGGEQYF	TGCGCCAGCAGCCTCAATGGGGGCGAGCAGTACTTC
TRBV29-1	once	TRBJ2-7	TRBD1	CSGKGTGQQYF	TGCAGCGGAAAGGGGACAGGACAGCAGTACTTC
TRBV2	NA	TRBJ2-2	NA	CASNTNGELFF	TGTGCCAGTAACACAAACGGGGAGCTGTTTTTT
TRBV28	few	TRBJ2-1	NA	CASSLIRGEQFF	TGTGCCAGCAGTTTAATCCGGGGTGAGCAGTTCTTC
TRBV4-1	NA	TRBJ1-5	NA	CASSQGSAAASNQPQHF	TGCGCCAGCAGCCAAGGGAGCGCGGCAGCTAGCAATCAGCCCCAGCATTTT
TRBV29-1	few	TRBJ2-5	NA	CSVAKLETQYF	TGCAGCGTTGCTAAGTTGGAGACCCAGTACTTC
TRBV5-6	few	TRBJ1-2	TRBD1	CASSSRGNYGYTF	TGTGCCAGCAGCTCCAGGGGGAACTATGGCTACACCTTC
TRBV10-3	NA	TRBJ2-5	TRBD2	CAISGGTSVQETQYF	TGTGCCATCAGTGGAGGAACTAGCGTCCAAGAGACCCAGTACTTC
TRBV4-2	NA	TRBJ1-2	NA	CASSRGGDYGYTF	TGTGCCAGCAGCCGTGGGGGGGACTATGGCTACACCTTC
TRBV4-1	NA	TRBJ2-7	NA	CASSPMSGFYEQYF	TGCGCCAGCAGCCCAATGTCGGGGTTCTACGAGCAGTACTTC
TRBV28	NA	TRBJ2-6	NA	CASSPTSAGANVLTF	TGTGCCAGCAGTCCGACCTCGGCTGGGGCCAACGTCCTGACTTTC
TRBV10-3	NA	TRBJ1-1	TRBD1	CATGTGLAEAFF	TGTGCCACGGGGACAGGGTTGGCTGAAGCTTTCTTT
TRBV29-1	NA	TRBJ1-2	TRBD1	CSVAGQAFSYGYTF	TGCAGCGTGGCGGGACAGGCTTTTTCCTATGGCTACACCTTC
TRBV4-1	once	TRBJ1-1	NA	CASSQPTVNTEAFF	TGCGCCAGCAGCCAACCGACAGTGAACACTGAAGCTTTCTTT
TRBV7-3	once	TRBJ1-6	NA	CASSLTLRDSPLHF	TGTGCCAGCAGCTTAACGCTCAGGGATTCACCCCTCCACTTT
TRBV29-1	NA	TRBJ2-2	TRBD2	CSVLSSGGTTGELFF	TGCAGCGTACTTTCTAGCGGGGGGACGACCGGGGAGCTGTTTTTT
TRBV19	NA	TRBJ1-2	NA	CASSIDPIGYYGYTF	TGTGCCAGTAGTATAGATCCGATCGGATACTATGGCTACACCTTC
TRBV2	NA	TRBJ1-1	NA	CASRDGNTEAFF	TGTGCCAGCAGGGATGGGAACACTGAAGCTTTCTTT
TRBV19	NA	TRBJ1-1	NA	CASSIRDTEAFF	TGTGCCAGTAGTATTAGGGACACTGAAGCTTTCTTT
TRBV19	NA	TRBJ2-3	NA	CASSIITSPDTQYF	TGTGCCAGTAGTATAATAACTAGCCCAGATACGCAGTATTTT
TRBV10-3	NA	TRBJ1-2	NA	CAISDRGYTF	TGTGCCATCAGTGACAGGGGCTACACCTTC
TRBV2	NA	TRBJ1-4	NA	CASIEGEKLFF	TGTGCCAGCATCGAGGGTGAAAAACTGTTTTTT
TRBV30	NA	TRBJ1-5	TRBD1	CAWSVRRQGAIDQPQHF	TGTGCCTGGAGTGTAAGGAGACAGGGGGCGATAGATCAGCCCCAGCATTTT
TRBV7-9	NA	TRBJ2-7	NA	CASSFGQSYEQYF	TGTGCCAGCAGCTTCGGTCAGTCCTACGAGCAGTACTTC
TRBV6-6	NA	TRBJ1-1	NA	CASTSGPEAFF	TGTGCCAGCACCTCAGGGCCTGAAGCTTTCTTT